The 6 T cell receptor beta chains below were found in one sample sequenced in a study of cytomegalovirus exposure and HLA in healthy donors (dated by TCRdb to 2015 to 2018). The receptor library was made with the immunoSEQ multiplex PCR assay. For the multiplex PCR, a mixture combining 60 forward primers for TCR Vbeta segments and 13 reverse primers for TCR Jbeta segments was used. TCRdb stores this immuneACCESS table with in-frame sequences only. Part of the clones is absent; in the studies checked, under half of the shortfall reflects unresolved V genes, and no reason is known for the rest. This sample lists approximately 72,000 clones; around 79% were detected once. The ten largest account for less than 7% of the sample. The specimen was PBMCs. The receptors were gathered from a male donor in good health and CMV-seropositive.

V and J are TRBV5-4 and TRBJ2-5, with 8 bases identical to TRBD1. The tail of the sequence fits TRBJ2-7 better, so the J call may be wrong. Germline assignment: CDR1 SGHNT and CDR2 YYREEE (reference sequence). The CDR3 has 13 amino acids. CDR3 loop: CARRQGLPYEQYF. The CDR3 coding sequence is TGTGCCAGAAGACAGGGGCTACCCTACGAGCAGTACTTC.

The chain carries TRBV23-1 and TRBJ1-2, with D uncertain. TRBV23-1 is an open reading frame, and its role is uncertain. The CDR3 has 14 residues. The V gene lost 0 bases and the J gene lost 4 bases, with 9 bases spanning the gap. The CDR3: CASSQSEVLYGYTF. The CDR3 bases are TGCGCCAGCAGTCAATCAGAGGTTCTCTATGGCTACACCTTC.

This chain uses TRBV27 with TRBJ2-5; D remains ambiguous. V lost 4 bases and J lost 5, with 14 bases in between. The V gene's germline CDR1 is MNHEY and CDR2 SMNVEV (reference sequence). The CDR3 runs 14 residues. The CDR3 DNA reads TGTGCCAGCAGTTCCTCCCCCTTCTTCGAGACCCAGTACTTC. Its translation is CASSSSPFFETQYF.

The CDR3 DNA reads TGTGCCAGCAGCTTCTCGGACAGGGGGTCTAACGAGCAGTACTTC. Translation gives CASSFSDRGSNEQYF. The rearrangement uses TRBV5-5 and TRBJ2-7; TRBD1 agrees at 10 bases. The V gene's germline CDR1 is SGHKS and CDR2 YYEKEE (reference sequence). The CDR3 extends over 15 amino acids. V was clipped by 2 bases and J by 5 bases; unmatched bases: 7.

This clone was recorded a few times. The chain employs TRBV13 and TRBJ1-1, with D hard to call. CDR1 and CDR2 from the germline V gene are PRHDT and FYEKMQ (reference sequence). The CDR3 runs to 15 residues. Trimming removed 2 bases at V and 0 bases at J, with 10 bases between. CDR3 nucleotide sequence: TGTGCCAGCAGCTTACGAGGCTCTTTGAACACTGAAGCTTTCTTT. Its translation: CASSLRGSLNTEAFF.

On this clone itself: One end of the junction varies from germline; a read error may be responsible. The V call is TRBV7-9, the J call TRBJ2-1, with a tentative D call TRBD1 (6 bases). The CDR3 runs 12 residues. Per the germline V gene, CDR1 is SEHNR and CDR2 is FQNEAQ (reference sequence). In DNA form, the CDR3 reads TGTGCCAGCAGCCAAACGGTCGGGACAAAGGTCTTC. Translated, it gives CASSQTVGTKVF.